These 27 T cell receptor beta chains originate from one sample sequenced in a study of cytomegalovirus exposure and HLA in healthy donors. PCR employed 60 Vbeta and 13 Jbeta primers. The method was immunoSEQ multiplex PCR; TCRdb's version includes in-frame clones alone and lacks a portion of them. The repertoire table contains about 100,000 clones. The sequencing input was PBMCs. The receptors originated from a man aged 45-65 years in good health and CMV-seronegative.

This chain links TRBV14 with TRBJ1-6; TRBD1 might be the D (6 bases). The germline gives CDR1 SGHDN, CDR2 FVKESK. The ends were cut back, 0 bases at V and 9 bases at J, with 15 bases in the middle. The CDR3 is made up of 16 amino acids. CDR3 DNA: TGTGCCAGCAGCCAAGATTGGCCAGGGGTAGGTTCACCCCTCCACTTT. It is translated as CASSQDWPGVGSPLHF. The complete variable domain, with remaining parts taken from reference TRBV14 and TRBJ1-6, reads EAGVTQFPSHSVIEKGQTVTLRCDPISGHDNLYWYRRVMGKEIKFLLHFVKESKQDESGMPNNRFLAERTGGTYSTLKVQPAELEDSGVYFCASSQDWPGVGSPLHFGNGTRLTVT.

The gene calls are TRBV29-1 and TRBJ2-7; 7 bases align to TRBD1. Germline CDR1 is SQVTM and CDR2 is ANQGSEA. The ends lost 7 bases at V and 3 bases at J; junction bases unmatched: 3. There are 11 residues in the CDR3. The DNA for the CDR3 is TGCAGCGCGGGACAGAACTACGAGCAGTACTTC. Residues: CSAGQNYEQYF.

The J gene is TRBJ2-5, the V gene TRBV5-4; D is possibly TRBD1 (6 bases). Trimming took off 3 bases at V and 0 bases at J, with 15 bases between the two ends. This CDR3 spans 16 amino acids. CDR1 and CDR2 from the germline V gene are SGHNT and YYREEE (reference sequence). CDR3 bases: TGTGCCAGCAGCTCCCCTTCGACAGGTCACCAAGAGACCCAGTACTTC. Amino acid sequence: CASSSPSTGHQETQYF. Filled out from reference TRBV5-4 and TRBJ2-5, the complete variable domain reads ETGVTQSPTHLIKTRGQQVTLRCSSQSGHNTVSWYQQALGQGPQFIFQYYREEENGRGNFPPRFSGLQFPNYSSELNVNALELDDSALYLCASSSPSTGHQETQYFGPGTRLLVL.

This chain connects TRBV18 to TRBJ2-5, with D hard to call. Trimming shortened V by 2 bases and J by 4 bases, and 11 bases separated the two germline ends. CDR3 length: 14 residues. CDR1 and CDR2 (germline): KGHSH, LQKENI. The CDR3 here is CASSPLAPRETQYF. The CDR3 region has the DNA TGTGCCAGCTCACCATTAGCTCCCCGAGAGACCCAGTACTTC.

Regarding this clone: At the DNA level, this CDR3 is encoded by other sequences in the same sample as well. The V gene is TRBV5-1, the J gene TRBJ1-1, with TRBD1 matching over 8 bases. Germline V CDR1 and CDR2: SGHRS, YFSETQ. V shed 3 bases and J 3 bases; nucleotides not matched to a gene: 4. The CDR3 totals 14 residues. The CDR3 DNA sequence: TGCGCCAGCAGCTCCGGACAGGGAGACACTGAAGCTTTCTTT. Translation gives CASSSGQGDTEAFF.

This chain uses TRBV7-9 with TRBJ1-5; D is undetermined. The CDR3 covers 13 residues. The ends were cut back, 5 bases at V and 6 bases at J, with 11 bases in the middle. Per germline, CDR1 SEHNR and CDR2 FQNEAQ (reference sequence). The CDR3 here is CASSPNGFQPQHF. The DNA for the CDR3 is TGTGCCAGCAGCCCCAACGGGTTTCAGCCCCAGCATTTT.

The chain has TRBV14 and TRBJ1-2; D is unresolved. V was trimmed by 3 bases and J by 0 bases, leaving 11 bases between them. The CDR3 length is 15 residues. Germline V gives CDR1 SGHDN, CDR2 FVKESK. The CDR3 region is CASSHITGSNYGYTF. The CDR3 region has the DNA TGTGCCAGCAGCCACATTACCGGGTCTAACTATGGCTACACCTTC.

J is TRBJ1-2 and V is TRBV15; possible D gene TRBD1, 6 bases. The CDR3 is 13 residues long. Per the germline V gene, CDR1 is LNHNV and CDR2 is YYDKDF (reference sequence). V lost 4 bases and J lost 8, with 14 bases in between. In DNA form, the CDR3 reads TGTGCCACCAGCATGGGAAGAGGGGGAGGCTACACCTTC. It translates to CATSMGRGGGYTF.

The chain links TRBV28 to TRBJ2-1; 9 bases are shared with TRBD2. The CDR3 is made up of 15 amino acids. Germline CDR1 is MDHEN and CDR2 is SYDVKM. V lost 8 bases and J lost 7; bases outside the gene matches: 12. CDR3 sequence reads: CASCGAGGTYNEQFF. DNA for the CDR3: TGTGCCAGCTGCGGAGCGGGGGGAACGTATAATGAGCAGTTCTTC.

The V and J genes are TRBV7-9 and TRBJ2-3; 7 bases map to TRBD1. V shed 5 bases, J shed 6 bases, and the junction held 14 bases outside the gene matches. CDR3 size: 16 residues. Germline V lookup: CDR1 SEHNR, CDR2 FQNEAQ (reference sequence). CDR3 bases: TGTGCCAGCAGCCCTCGACAGGGTAGAGCATGGGATACGCAGTATTTT. It translates to CASSPRQGRAWDTQYF.

The chain has TRBV23-1 and TRBJ2-5, with a possible D match to TRBD2 (7 bases). Near its end, the DNA agrees better with TRBJ2-7, so the J call may be wrong. TRBV23-1 belongs to the ORF category, with a function that is uncertain. CDR3 length equals 13 residues. The CDR3 spells CASRPLGGDEQYF. The CDR3 nucleotides read TGCGCCAGCCGCCCCTTAGGGGGGGACGAGCAGTACTTC.

V usage is TRBV6-6 and J usage is TRBJ1-4; D ambiguous. The CDR3 length is 13 residues. CDR1 and CDR2 from the germline V gene are MNHNY and SVGAGI (reference sequence). V gave up 7 bases and J gave up 13 bases, with 19 bases separating them. The CDR3 nucleotides are TGTGCCAGCACCCCAGAAGGAGACTGGAGACTGTTTTTT. It yields the protein CASTPEGDWRLFF.

This chain joins TRBV18 and TRBJ1-5; a weak D match, TRBD1 (6 bases). Germline lookup yields CDR1 KGHSH and CDR2 LQKENI. V was clipped by 3 bases and J by 8 bases, with 11 bases between them. The length of the CDR3 is 13 residues. The CDR3 DNA reads as TGTGCCAGCTCACCGCAGGGGTTGGAGCCCCAGCATTTT. Its translation: CASSPQGLEPQHF.

This chain links TRBV12-5 with TRBJ1-6; D uncertain. Germline V lookup: CDR1 LGHNT, CDR2 FRNRAP. The CDR3 consists of 15 residues. The ends were cut back, 0 bases at V and 0 bases at J, with 3 bases in the middle. The CDR3 loop is CASGLVSSYNSPLHF. The CDR3, as DNA: TGTGCTAGTGGTTTGGTCAGCTCCTATAATTCACCCCTCCACTTT.

Comments on this clone: The sample contains more than one DNA sequence encoding this CDR3. V and J are TRBV2 and TRBJ2-7, with D maybe TRBD1 (6 bases). There are 12 residues in the CDR3. Trimming removed 4 bases at V and 4 bases at J, with 8 bases between. Germline CDR1 reads SNHLY; CDR2 reads FYNNEI. The CDR3, as DNA: TGTGCCAGCAGTGCACAGGGATACGAGCAGTACTTC. Amino acid sequence: CASSAQGYEQYF.

The rearrangement joins TRBV7-2 to TRBJ2-1, with TRBD2 matching 10 bases. This CDR3 spans 15 amino acids. The germline CDR1 and CDR2 sequences are SGHTA and FQGNSA. V dropped 5 bases and J dropped 4; count of bases not matched to a gene: 5. The CDR3 DNA reads TGTGCCAGCAGCCCAAGCGGGGGGGTGTACAATGAGCAGTTCTTC. Translated: CASSPSGGVYNEQFF.

The rearrangement joins TRBV4-2 to TRBJ2-7; D may be TRBD2 (5 bases). The ends were cut back, 2 bases at V and 1 base at J, with 12 bases in the middle. The CDR3 is made up of 15 amino acids. The germline gives CDR1 LGHNA, CDR2 YNFKEQ. The CDR3 here is CASSQSDWQSYEQYF. The DNA for the CDR3 is TGTGCCAGCAGCCAATCGGACTGGCAATCCTACGAGCAGTACTTC.

The rearrangement uses TRBV9 and TRBJ1-2; 11 bases align to TRBD1. Germline CDR1 is SGDLS and CDR2 is YYNGEE. This CDR3 region has 16 residues. V shed 3 bases and J 4 bases; nucleotides not matched to a gene: 8. The CDR3 nucleotides read TGTGCCAGCAGCGCAATACCGGGACAGGGGGTCTATGGCTACACCTTC. Protein: CASSAIPGQGVYGYTF.

The CDR3 nucleotides are TGTGCCAGCAGCGATCTATCGATTGATCAGCCCCAGCATTTT. Its translation: CASSDLSIDQPQHF. The rearrangement links TRBV7-2 to TRBJ1-5; D not resolved. V gave up 5 bases and J gave up 5 bases, with 13 bases separating them. The germline CDR1 and CDR2 sequences are SGHTA and FQGNSA. This CDR3 has 14 amino acids.

This chain connects TRBV18 to TRBJ1-1; D remains ambiguous. V was clipped by 0 bases and J by 3 bases, with 8 bases between them. This CDR3 contains 14 residues. From germline, CDR1 is KGHSH and CDR2 LQKENI. CDR3 nucleotides: TGTGCCAGCTCACCACCGGGGAGGTACACTGAAGCTTTCTTT. This encodes CASSPPGRYTEAFF.

The rearrangement joins TRBV5-5 to TRBJ2-7; D is undetermined. Deletions cut 5 bases from V and 0 bases from J, with 9 bases between. The length of the CDR3 is 13 residues. Germline V gene data show CDR1 as SGHKS and CDR2 as YYEKEE (reference sequence). The CDR3 sequence is CASSRGSSYEQYF. CDR3 nucleotide sequence: TGTGCCAGCAGTCGTGGTAGCTCCTACGAGCAGTACTTC.

The chain has TRBV5-1 and TRBJ1-2; 7 nucleotides align to TRBD1. The length of the CDR3 is 13 residues. CDR1 and CDR2 (germline): SGHRS, YFSETQ. J gave up 6 bases and V 3 bases, and 5 bases lay outside the gene matches. The CDR3 sequence is CASSSTGSNGYTF. The CDR3 bases are TGCGCCAGCAGCTCGACAGGGAGTAATGGCTACACCTTC.

This chain uses TRBV9 with TRBJ1-6, with D possibly matching TRBD1 (6 bases). Between the trimmed V and J ends, which lost 3 bases and 13 bases, there was a span of 26 bases. In germline, CDR1 is SGDLS, CDR2 YYNGEE. The CDR3 runs 17 residues. The CDR3 DNA is TGTGCCAGCAGCGCAATGGGAACCGGGACACTAATTGCGCCCCTCCACTTT. Protein product: CASSAMGTGTLIAPLHF.

The chain uses TRBV9 and TRBJ2-2, with D tentatively TRBD2 (7 bases). This CDR3 is 17 amino acids long. Per the germline V gene, CDR1 is SGDLS and CDR2 is YYNGEE. V gave up 4 bases and J gave up 1 base, with 17 bases separating them. Here the CDR3 reads CASSSRGGGRNTGELFF. CDR3 coding DNA: TGTGCCAGCAGCTCCCGAGGGGGGGGGCGGAACACCGGGGAGCTGTTTTTT. Drawing the rest from reference TRBV9 and TRBJ2-2, the complete variable domain is DSGVTQTPKHLITATGQRVTLRCSPRSGDLSVYWYQQSLDQGLQFLIQYYNGEERAKGNILERFSAQQFPDLHSELNLSSLELGDSALYFCASSSRGGGRNTGELFFGEGSRLTVL.

V usage is TRBV4-1 and J usage is TRBJ2-3, with TRBD2 as a possible D gene (5 bases). There are 15 residues in the CDR3. The V and J ends lost 1 base and 5 bases respectively, with 13 bases between them. The germline V gene encodes CDR1 MGHRA and CDR2 YSYEKL. This chain's CDR3 is CASSQVGVVGDTQYF. Here the CDR3 DNA reads TGCGCCAGCAGCCAAGTCGGGGTCGTGGGAGATACGCAGTATTTT.

V is TRBV19 and J is TRBJ2-7, with a possible D match to TRBD1 (5 bases). The CDR3 totals 15 residues. The ends were cut back, 3 bases at V and 3 bases at J, with 15 bases in the middle. Per the germline V gene, CDR1 is LNHDA and CDR2 is SQIVND (reference sequence). The CDR3 protein is CASSIKPDRVYEQYF. CDR3 nucleotides: TGTGCCAGTAGTATCAAACCCGACAGAGTCTACGAGCAGTACTTC.

The V call is TRBV5-1, the J call TRBJ2-7, with D perhaps TRBD1 (6 bases). The ends were cut back, 6 bases at V and 2 bases at J, with 15 bases in the middle. CDR3 size: 14 residues. Germline V lookup: CDR1 SGHRS, CDR2 YFSETQ. The DNA for the CDR3 is TGCGCCAGCACCGTGGACAGCGCTCCCTACGAGCAGTACTTC. Protein sequence: CASTVDSAPYEQYF. The whole variable domain, remainder taken from reference TRBV5-1 and TRBJ2-7, is KAGVTQTPRYLIKTRGQQVTLSCSPISGHRSVSWYQQTPGQGLQFLFEYFSETQRNKGNFPGRFSGRQFSNSRSEMNVSTLELGDSALYLCASTVDSAPYEQYFGPGTRLTVT.